This is a list of T cell receptor beta chains from one sample in a study of CD8 T cells in ankylosing spondylitis. TCRdb itself ran the 5' RACE reads through MiXCR, one entry per CDR3 protein. Of about 460,000 distinct CDR3 sequences listed, about 5.2% are singletons. Material: blood, either unsorted or a sorted T cell fraction (not recorded which). The receptors were sampled from a male donor with ankylosing spondylitis. CDR3s include the opening cysteine and the closing phenylalanine or tryptophan. A D gene is named only where the DNA matches it firmly. Clone size is not always given. Where it is, it says once, few, many or a class for expanded clones.

V	size	D	J	DNA	CDR3
TRBV12-3/TRBV12-4	many	TRBD1	TRBJ1-4	TGTGCCAGCAGCGATCAGGGGGCGGTCGGTGAAAAACTGTTTTTT	CASSDQGAVGEKLFF
TRBV20-1	many	-	TRBJ2-3	TGCAGTGCTAGAGATTTTTCCCGGGGGCTAGATACGCAGTATTTT	CSARDFSRGLDTQYF
TRBV11-3	-	-	TRBJ1-5	TGTGCCAGCAGCTTAGAAGATAGCAATCAGCCCCAGCATTTT	CASSLEDSNQPQHF
TRBV13	many	-	TRBJ2-3	TGTGCCAGCAGCTTAGGTCTGGGTTCGATGGCAGATACGCAGTATTTT	CASSLGLGSMADTQYF
TRBV29-1	many	-	TRBJ2-3	TGCAGCGTATCCGGGACGGACAGAACACTGACTAGCACAGATACGCAGTATTTT	CSVSGTDRTLTSTDTQYF
TRBV5-6	many	TRBD1	TRBJ1-1	TGTGCCAGCAGCCCAGGGACAGGGGAAGGTAGCACTGAAGCTTTCTTT	CASSPGTGEGSTEAFF
TRBV20-1	many	-	TRBJ2-7	TGCAGTGCTCCTGGGGAGCGGCTGGCCTACGAGCAGTACTTC	CSAPGERLAYEQYF
TRBV18	many	TRBD1	TRBJ1-4	TGTGCCAGCTCACGGACAGGGCCTCTGGAAAAACTGTTTTTT	CASSRTGPLEKLFF
TRBV6-2/TRBV6-3	many	-	TRBJ1-5	TGTGCCAGCACCGGGGGGGTCGGAGGCAATCAGCCCCAGCATTTT	CASTGGVGGNQPQHF
TRBV7-9	many	-	TRBJ1-4	TGTGCCAGCAGCTGGGACGTGAATGAAAAACTGTTTTTT	CASSWDVNEKLFF
TRBV6-2/TRBV6-3	many	TRBD1	TRBJ2-2	TGTGCCAGCAGTTCGACGCGACAGGGAAGAAGAACCGGGGAGCTGTTTTTT	CASSSTRQGRRTGELFF
TRBV5-1	many	-	TRBJ2-3	TGCGCCAGCAGCTTACGGGGGGCGGCAGATACGCAGTATTTT	CASSLRGAADTQYF
TRBV5-1	many	TRBD1	TRBJ2-1	TGCGCCAGCAGCTTGGGACAGGGACGTAATGAGCAGTTCTTC	CASSLGQGRNEQFF
TRBV30	many	-	TRBJ2-1	TGTGCCTGGAACAGAAACAATGAGCAGTTCTTC	CAWNRNNEQFF
TRBV3-1	-	TRBD1	TRBJ2-7	TGTGCCAGCAGCCCTCACAGGGGGCCCAACTCCTACGAGCAGTACTTC	CASSPHRGPNSYEQYF
TRBV9	-	TRBD1	TRBJ2-5	TGTGCCAGCAGCACCGGGGAAGGGACAGGGGGCGTCCAAGAGACCCAGTACTTC	CASSTGEGTGGVQETQYF
TRBV5-1	many	-	TRBJ1-5	TGCGCCAGCAGCTTGTGGCCCCTCGGGGCGAATCAGCCCCAGCATTTT	CASSLWPLGANQPQHF
TRBV4-2	many	-	TRBJ2-7	TGTGCCAGCAGCCAAGGCCCCCGGGTGGACGAGCAGTACTTC	CASSQGPRVDEQYF
TRBV20-1	many	-	TRBJ1-4	TGCAGTGCTAGAGATCTGACCACTAATGAAAAACTGTTTTTT	CSARDLTTNEKLFF
TRBV24-1	many	-	TRBJ1-1	TGTGCCACCAGTGATTTCCGGATGAACACTGAAGCTTTCTTT	CATSDFRMNTEAFF
TRBV10-2	many	TRBD2	TRBJ2-1	TGCGCCAGCAGTGAGTCAGCGGGGGCCTACAATGAGCAGTTCTTC	CASSESAGAYNEQFF
TRBV9	many	-	TRBJ2-3	TGTGCCAGCAGCGTAGGCGGCCTTGATACGCAGTATTTT	CASSVGGLDTQYF
TRBV20-1	many	TRBD2	TRBJ2-3	TGCAGTGCTTCCGGTAGCGGGGGGGCCCCAGATACGCAGTATTTT	CSASGSGGAPDTQYF
TRBV5-1	many	-	TRBJ2-5	TGCGCCAGCAGCTTGGAAACAGGAGGGGAGACCCAGTACTTC	CASSLETGGETQYF
TRBV7-9	many	TRBD1	TRBJ1-5	TGTGCCAGCAGCACGACAGGGGGCTATGGCAATCAGCCCCAGCATTTT	CASSTTGGYGNQPQHF